Sequencing of this T cell receptor (beta chain) was carried out in a study of response to subunit inactivated influenza vaccine. Regarding the study as a whole: The authors put forward the suggestion that each seasonal influenza vaccination may bring in only a limited number of new T cells.

The CDR3 is 17 amino acids. Germline CDR1 and CDR2: LGHNA and YSLEER. Unmatched junction bases numbered 11, after V lost 4 bases and J lost 0 bases. TCRdb reprocessed the RT-PCR reads via MiXCR and lists one record per CDR3 protein. Of under 500,000 distinct CDR3 sequences in the sample, roughly 9.7% were seen once. In regard to this clonotype: What it binds is not known.

This receptor was identified in a man in his forties or fifties who received an inactivated influenza vaccine. This sequence joins TRBV4-3 and TRBJ2-7, with 8 bases matching TRBD1. The input for sequencing was PBMCs from blood, taken roughly 6 weeks after vaccination. CDR3 region: CASSRSLRGQGSYEQYF. Written as DNA, the CDR3 is TGCGCCAGCAGCCGTTCGTTGCGCGGACAGGGCTCCTACGAGCAGTACTTC.